Listed below are T cell receptor beta chains from one sample, sequenced in a study of blood T cell repertoires in COVID-19. Measured with immunoSEQ multiplex PCR; TCRdb has only the in-frame clones, and not every one. The table records 150,000 to 200,000 clones, 75% to 85% of them present only once. The sequenced sample consisted of peripheral blood. The receptor source for this set is a man aged 55-75 years with acute or convalescent COVID-19. CDR3s include the opening cysteine and the closing phenylalanine or tryptophan. The D gene is left open where the match is weak. Size is stated for part of the rows, as once, few or many counts, or as a class when the clone is expanded.

13 | TRBJ1-5 | . | TRBV4-2 | . | CASSQDSGQPQHF | TGTGCCAGCAGCCAAGATAGTGGTCAGCCCCAGCATTTT
15 | TRBJ1-2 | . | TRBV30 | . | CAWSVLRGSQGGYTF | TGTGCCTGGAGTGTACTTCGGGGAAGTCAAGGGGGCTACACCTTC
17 | TRBJ2-7 | TRBD2 | TRBV5-1 | . | CASSLRPGGAGAYEQYF | TGCGCCAGCAGCTTGCGGCCCGGGGGAGCGGGAGCCTACGAGCAGTACTTC
14 | TRBJ1-2 | TRBD1 | TRBV4-1 | . | CASAEQGARYGYTF | TGCGCCAGCGCCGAACAGGGGGCCCGTTATGGCTACACCTTC
15 | TRBJ2-3 | TRBD2 | TRBV20-1 | . | CSASVLAGAADTQYF | TGCAGTGCTAGTGTCCTAGCGGGAGCCGCAGATACGCAGTATTTT
17 | TRBJ1-2 | . | TRBV4-1 | . | CASSQEYSQRVSYGYTF | TGCGCCAGCAGCCAAGAATACTCCCAGAGGGTGAGCTATGGCTACACCTTC
12 | TRBJ1-1 | TRBD1 | TRBV29-1 | . | CSADRGGTEAFF | TGCAGCGCCGACAGGGGTGGCACTGAAGCTTTCTTT
14 | TRBJ2-1 | . | TRBV4-1 | . | CASSQPTRNNEQFF | TGCGCCAGCAGCCAACCGACTAGAAACAATGAGCAGTTCTTC
16 | TRBJ1-2 | . | TRBV7-6 | . | CASSLLGGRELSGYTF | TGTGCCAGCAGCTTACTAGGCGGCAGGGAACTTTCTGGCTACACCTTC
13 | TRBJ1-2 | . | TRBV6-5 | . | CASSYDEGGYYTF | TGTGCCAGCAGTTACGATGAAGGAGGGTACTACACCTTC
18 | TRBJ2-3 | TRBD1 | TRBV7-9 | . | CASSLRPGQGPSTDTQYF | TGTGCCAGCAGCCTGAGGCCGGGACAGGGCCCTAGCACAGATACGCAGTATTTT
15 | TRBJ1-5 | . | TRBV19 | . | CASSIPGGGNQPQHF | TGTGCCAGTAGTATTCCGGGGGGCGGCAATCAGCCCCAGCATTTT
15 | TRBJ1-2 | TRBD1 | TRBV5-4 | . | CASSGMTGRIGGYTF | TGTGCCAGCAGCGGGATGACAGGGCGTATAGGGGGCTACACCTTC
17 | TRBJ1-5 | . | TRBV7-9 | . | CASSRTDNSRTNQPQHF | TGTGCCAGCAGCCGGACGGACAATTCGAGGACCAATCAGCCCCAGCATTTT
12 | TRBJ1-2 | . | TRBV7-8 | . | CASSPIVYGYTF | TGTGCCAGCAGCCCCATAGTCTATGGCTACACCTTC
14 | TRBJ1-2 | . | TRBV7-8 | . | CASSLGQGTNGYTF | TGTGCCAGCAGCTTAGGTCAGGGAACTAATGGCTACACCTTC
13 | TRBJ1-1 | . | TRBV2 | few | CASRSTVNTEAFF | TGTGCCAGCAGATCGACAGTGAACACTGAAGCTTTCTTT
15 | TRBJ1-3 | . | TRBV19 | . | CASSIQTGLQNTIYF | TGTGCCAGTAGTATCCAAACAGGTTTGCAAAACACCATATATTTT
14 | TRBJ2-2 | TRBD1 | TRBV5-1 | once | CASLDRGGTGELFF | TGCGCCAGCCTGGACAGGGGTGGGACCGGGGAGCTGTTTTTT
17 | TRBJ2-5 | . | TRBV29-1 | . | CSVPGQGTLAGKETQYF | TGCAGCGTGCCGGGACAGGGGACTCTAGCGGGGAAAGAGACCCAGTACTTC
11 | TRBJ2-3 | TRBD2 | TRBV20-1 | . | CSAVAGGPQYF | TGCAGTGCTGTAGCGGGAGGCCCGCAGTATTTT
13 | TRBJ2-5 | . | TRBV5-1 | . | CASSLGQQETQYF | TGCGCCAGCAGCTTGGGACAGCAAGAGACCCAGTACTTC